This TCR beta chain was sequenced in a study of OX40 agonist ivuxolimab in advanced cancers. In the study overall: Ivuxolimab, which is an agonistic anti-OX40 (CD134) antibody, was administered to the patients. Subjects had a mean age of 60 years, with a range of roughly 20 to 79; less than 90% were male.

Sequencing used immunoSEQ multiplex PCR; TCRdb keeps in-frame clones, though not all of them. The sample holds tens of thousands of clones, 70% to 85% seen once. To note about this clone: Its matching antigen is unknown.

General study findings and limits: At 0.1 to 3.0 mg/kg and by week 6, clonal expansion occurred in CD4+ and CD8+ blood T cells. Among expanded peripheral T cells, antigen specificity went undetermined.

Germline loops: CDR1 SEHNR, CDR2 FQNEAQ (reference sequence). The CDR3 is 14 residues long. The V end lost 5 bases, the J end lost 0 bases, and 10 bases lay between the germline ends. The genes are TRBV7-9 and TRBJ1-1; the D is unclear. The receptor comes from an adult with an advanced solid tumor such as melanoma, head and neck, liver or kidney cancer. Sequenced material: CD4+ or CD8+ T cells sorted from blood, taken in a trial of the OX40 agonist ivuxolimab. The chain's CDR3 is CASSPRGMNTEAFF. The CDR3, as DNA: TGTGCCAGCAGCCCCAGAGGAATGAACACTGAAGCTTTCTTT. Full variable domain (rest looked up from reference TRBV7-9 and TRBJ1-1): DTGVSQNPRHKITKRGQNVTFRCDPISEHNRLYWYRQTLGQGPEFLTYFQNEAQLEKSRLLSDRFSAERPKGSFSTLEIQRTEQGDSAMYLCASSPRGMNTEAFFGQGTRLTVV.